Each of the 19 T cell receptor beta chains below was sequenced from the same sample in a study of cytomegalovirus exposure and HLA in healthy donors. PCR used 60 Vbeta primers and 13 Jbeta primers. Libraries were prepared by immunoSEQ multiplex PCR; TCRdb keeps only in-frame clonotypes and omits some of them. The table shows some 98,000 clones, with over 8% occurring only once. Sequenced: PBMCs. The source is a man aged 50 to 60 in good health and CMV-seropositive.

The CDR3 sequence: CASSPPGQGGYGYTF. CDR3 DNA sequence: TGCGCCAGCAGCCCACCGGGACAGGGGGGCTATGGCTACACCTTC. This chain uses TRBV4-1 with TRBJ1-2, with 11 bases aligning to TRBD1. Germline V gene sequence: CDR1 MGHRA, CDR2 YSYEKL. Losses at the gene ends were 4 bases for V and 4 bases for J; bases not matched to a gene: 5. CDR3 size: 15 residues.

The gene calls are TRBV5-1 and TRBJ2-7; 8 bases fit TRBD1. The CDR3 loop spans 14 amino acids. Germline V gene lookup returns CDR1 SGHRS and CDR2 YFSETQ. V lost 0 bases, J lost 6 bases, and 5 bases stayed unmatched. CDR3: CASSLGQGFVEQYF. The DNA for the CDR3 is TGCGCCAGCAGCTTGGGACAGGGGTTTGTCGAGCAGTACTTC.

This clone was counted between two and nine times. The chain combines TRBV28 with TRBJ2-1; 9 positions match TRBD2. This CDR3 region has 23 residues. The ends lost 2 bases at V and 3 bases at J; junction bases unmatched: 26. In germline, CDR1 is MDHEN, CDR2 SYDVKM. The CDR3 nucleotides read TGTGCCAGCAGTTTAATCCCCACCTTGGGGGACCGGGAAGCGGGAGGCCACTACAATGAGCAGTTCTTC. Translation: CASSLIPTLGDREAGGHYNEQFF.

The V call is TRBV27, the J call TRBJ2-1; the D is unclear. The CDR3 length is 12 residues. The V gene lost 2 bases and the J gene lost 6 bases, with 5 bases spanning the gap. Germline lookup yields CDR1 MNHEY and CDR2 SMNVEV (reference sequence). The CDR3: CASSLGSNEQFF. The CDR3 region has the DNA TGTGCCAGCAGTTTAGGCAGCAATGAGCAGTTCTTC.

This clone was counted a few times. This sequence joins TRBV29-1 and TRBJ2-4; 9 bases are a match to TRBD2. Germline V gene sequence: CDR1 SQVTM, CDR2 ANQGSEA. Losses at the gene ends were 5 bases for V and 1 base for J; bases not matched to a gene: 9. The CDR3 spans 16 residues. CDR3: CSVIRGGRDAKNIQYF. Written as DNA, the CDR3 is TGCAGCGTTATCAGGGGCGGGAGGGACGCCAAAAACATTCAGTACTTC.

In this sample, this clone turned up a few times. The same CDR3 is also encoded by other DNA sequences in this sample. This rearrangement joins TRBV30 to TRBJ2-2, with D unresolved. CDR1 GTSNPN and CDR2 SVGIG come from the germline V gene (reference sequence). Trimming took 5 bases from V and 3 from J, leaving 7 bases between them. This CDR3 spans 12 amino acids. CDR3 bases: TGTGCCTGGCGCGGTGACACCGGGGAGCTGTTTTTT. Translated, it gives CAWRGDTGELFF. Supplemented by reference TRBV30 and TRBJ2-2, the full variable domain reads SQTIHQWPATLVQPVGSPLSLECTVEGTSNPNLYWYRQAAGRGLQLLFYSVGIGQISSEVPQNLSASRPQDRQFILSSKKLLLSDSGFYLCAWRGDTGELFFGEGSRLTVL.

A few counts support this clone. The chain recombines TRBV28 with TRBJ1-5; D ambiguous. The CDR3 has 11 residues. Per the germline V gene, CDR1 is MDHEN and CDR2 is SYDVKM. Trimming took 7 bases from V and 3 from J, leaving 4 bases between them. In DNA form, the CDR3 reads TGTGCCAGCACCTCCAATCAGCCCCAGCATTTT. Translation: CASTSNQPQHF.

The CDR3 is CASIHRVAYEQYF. The CDR3 DNA sequence: TGTGCCAGCATCCACCGGGTCGCTTACGAGCAGTACTTC. The chain joins TRBV7-9 to TRBJ2-7; D remains ambiguous. Germline V lookup: CDR1 SEHNR, CDR2 FQNEAQ (reference sequence). The CDR3 contains 13 residues. The ends were cut back, 7 bases at V and 4 bases at J, with 14 bases in the middle.

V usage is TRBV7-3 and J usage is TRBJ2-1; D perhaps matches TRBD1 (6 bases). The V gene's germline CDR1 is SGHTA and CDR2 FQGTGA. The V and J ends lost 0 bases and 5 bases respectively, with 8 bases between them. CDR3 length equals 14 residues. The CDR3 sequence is CASSLTRTDNEQFF. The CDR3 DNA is TGTGCCAGCAGCTTAACGAGGACAGACAATGAGCAGTTCTTC.

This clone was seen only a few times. The CDR3 reads CSVEDLGGTEAFF. The CDR3 DNA reads TGCAGCGTTGAAGATCTAGGGGGCACTGAAGCTTTCTTT. This chain uses TRBV29-1 with TRBJ1-1; maybe TRBD1 (6 bases). Germline V gene sequence: CDR1 SQVTM, CDR2 ANQGSEA. V was clipped by 0 bases and J by 4 bases, with 9 bases between them. The CDR3 runs 13 residues.

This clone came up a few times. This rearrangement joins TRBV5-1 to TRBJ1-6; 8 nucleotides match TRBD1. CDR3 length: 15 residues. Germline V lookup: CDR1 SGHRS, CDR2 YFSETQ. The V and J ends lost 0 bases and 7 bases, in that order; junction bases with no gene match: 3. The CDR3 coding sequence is TGCGCCAGCAGCTTGGACGGACAGGGAAATTCACCCCTCCACTTT. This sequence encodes CASSLDGQGNSPLHF.

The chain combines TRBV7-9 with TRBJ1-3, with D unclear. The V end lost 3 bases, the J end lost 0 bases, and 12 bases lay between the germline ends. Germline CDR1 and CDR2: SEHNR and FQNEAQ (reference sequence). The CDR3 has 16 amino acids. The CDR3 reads CASSFFRQGSGNTIYF. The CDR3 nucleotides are TGTGCCAGCAGCTTTTTTAGACAAGGCTCTGGAAACACCATATATTTT.

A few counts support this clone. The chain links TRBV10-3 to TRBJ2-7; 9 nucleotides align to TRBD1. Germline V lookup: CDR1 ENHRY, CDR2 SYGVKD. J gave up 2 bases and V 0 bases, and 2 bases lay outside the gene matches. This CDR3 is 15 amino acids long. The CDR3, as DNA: TGTGCCATCAGTGAGTCGGGACAGGGCCCCTACGAGCAGTACTTC. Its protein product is CAISESGQGPYEQYF.

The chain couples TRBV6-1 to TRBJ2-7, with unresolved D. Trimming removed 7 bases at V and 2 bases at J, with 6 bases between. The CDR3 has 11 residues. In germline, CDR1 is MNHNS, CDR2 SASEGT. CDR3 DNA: TGTGCCAGCATGAGGACCTACGAGCAGTACTTC. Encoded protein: CASMRTYEQYF.

CDR3 loop: CSGIPGLAIRSYNEQFF. DNA of the CDR3: TGCAGCGGCATACCGGGGCTAGCGATACGATCCTACAATGAGCAGTTCTTC. The chain links TRBV29-1 to TRBJ2-1; D is perhaps TRBD2 (6 bases). Deletions cut 7 bases from V and 1 base from J, with 23 bases between. Germline V gene sequence: CDR1 SQVTM, CDR2 ANQGSEA. The CDR3 has 17 amino acids.

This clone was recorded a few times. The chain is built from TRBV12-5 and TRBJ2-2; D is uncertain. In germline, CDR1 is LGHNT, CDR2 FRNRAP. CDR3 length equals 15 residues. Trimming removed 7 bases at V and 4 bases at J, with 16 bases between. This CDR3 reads CASVPYNERTGELFF. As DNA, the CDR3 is TGTGCTAGTGTCCCTTATAACGAGCGCACCGGGGAGCTGTTTTTT.

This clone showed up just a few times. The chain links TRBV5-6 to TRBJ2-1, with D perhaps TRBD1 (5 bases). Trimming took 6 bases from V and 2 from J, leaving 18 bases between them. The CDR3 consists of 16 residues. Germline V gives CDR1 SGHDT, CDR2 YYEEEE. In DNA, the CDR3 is TGTGCCAGCAACCCCAGGGTCCTTAGGCCCTACAATGAGCAGTTCTTC. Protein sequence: CASNPRVLRPYNEQFF.

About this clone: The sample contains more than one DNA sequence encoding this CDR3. The CDR3 DNA reads as TGCAGCGTCGCCTACAGGAACACTGAAGCTTTCTTT. This sequence encodes CSVAYRNTEAFF. The chain joins TRBV29-1 to TRBJ1-1, with D unresolved. Trimming removed 6 bases from V and 1 base from J, with 9 bases in between. Germline assignment: CDR1 SQVTM and CDR2 ANQGSEA. The CDR3 length is 12 residues.

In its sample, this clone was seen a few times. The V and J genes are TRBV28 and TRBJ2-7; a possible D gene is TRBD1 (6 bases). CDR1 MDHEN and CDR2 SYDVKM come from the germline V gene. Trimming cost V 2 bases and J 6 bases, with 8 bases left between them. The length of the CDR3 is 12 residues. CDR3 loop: CASSLRQVEQYF. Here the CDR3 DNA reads TGTGCCAGCAGTTTAAGACAGGTCGAGCAGTACTTC.